The clone carrying this TCR beta chain was observed a handful of times. These data originate in a study of blood T cell repertoires in COVID-19. Turning to the study itself: The United States, Italy and Spain provided the acute and convalescent COVID-19 samples. In each case, the material was cDNA or gDNA derived from T cells, B-cell-depleted T cells, or PBMCs.

The CDR3 sequence is 18 residues long. Sequencing was performed with immunoSEQ multiplex PCR; in TCRdb, only in-frame clones are kept and a portion is missing. This table has under 150,000 clones, about 82% appearing once. The sequencing sample was made of peripheral blood. This sequence joins TRBV21-1 and TRBJ1-5; no check of the table's D call, TRBD1, against the DNA was made. TRBV21-1 is a listed pseudogene. This sequence originates from a middle-aged woman with active or convalescent COVID-19. CDR3 sequence (DNA): TGTGCCAGCAGCAAAGGTATGGTCAAGGGACAGGGAGATCAGCCCCAGCATTTT. Translating gives CASSKGMVKGQGDQPQHF.